This T cell receptor beta chain was profiled in a study of blood T cell repertoires in COVID-19. Per the original methods: Quantification of nucleated cells was approximated via reference gene primer amplification. Here immunoSEQ multiplex PCR was the method, and the copy in TCRdb shows in-frame clones only, minus some. The D gene and trimming were derived from the DNA, and the V and J assignments and clone size from that table. The sample holds some 54,000 clones, over 75% seen once. The receptor's source is a woman aged 80 or older with COVID-19, enrolled during active disease. Sequenced sample: peripheral blood.

The chain's CDR3 is CASRDYAQYF. CDR3 DNA: TGTGCCAGCAGGGACTACGCGCAGTATTTT. The chain couples TRBV6-5 to TRBJ2-3; perhaps TRBD2 as D (6 bases). The CDR3 has 10 residues. V shed 6 bases and J shed 10 bases, with 8 bases lying between them. The V gene's germline CDR1 is MNHEY and CDR2 SVGAGI.